This T cell receptor (beta chain) was identified in a study of Graves' ophthalmopathy and Graves' hyperthyroidism. There are many counts of this clonotype. The trim removed 10 bases at V and 3 bases at J, leaving 5 bases unmatched. Germline V lookup: CDR1 SNHLY, CDR2 FYNNEI. The CDR3 consists of 12 residues. CDR3 regions of TCR beta were amplified from RNA transcripts. RT-PCR in the first round used HTBI primers; a second-round multiplex PCR followed. TCRdb used MiXCR to reprocess the multiplex PCR reads, holding one entry per CDR3 protein. The sample records approximately 640,000 distinct CDR3 sequences, under 50% being singletons. Orbital computed tomography, together with clinical symptoms, serum thyroxine, TRAb and thyroid ultrasound, was used for diagnosis.

The chain links TRBV2 to TRBJ2-5, with 7 bases that match TRBD2. This TCR was recovered from an adult man with Graves' ophthalmopathy. The sample comprised peripheral blood. CDR3 residues: CATRTREETQYF. The CDR3 DNA sequence: TGTGCCACAAGGACTAGGGAAGAGACCCAGTACTTC.